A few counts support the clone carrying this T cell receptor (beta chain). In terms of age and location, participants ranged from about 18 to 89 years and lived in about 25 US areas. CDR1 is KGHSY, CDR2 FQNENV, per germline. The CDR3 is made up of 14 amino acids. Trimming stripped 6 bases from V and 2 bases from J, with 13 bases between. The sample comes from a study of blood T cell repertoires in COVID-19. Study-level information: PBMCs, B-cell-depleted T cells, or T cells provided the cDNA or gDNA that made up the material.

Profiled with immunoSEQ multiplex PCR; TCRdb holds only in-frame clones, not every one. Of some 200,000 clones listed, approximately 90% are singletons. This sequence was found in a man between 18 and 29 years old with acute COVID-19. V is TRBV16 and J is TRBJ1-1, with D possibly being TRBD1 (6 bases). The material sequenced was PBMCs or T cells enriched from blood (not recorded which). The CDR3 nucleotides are TGTGCCAGCAGACCCGGACAGTCTAACACTGAAGCTTTCTTT. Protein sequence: CASRPGQSNTEAFF.